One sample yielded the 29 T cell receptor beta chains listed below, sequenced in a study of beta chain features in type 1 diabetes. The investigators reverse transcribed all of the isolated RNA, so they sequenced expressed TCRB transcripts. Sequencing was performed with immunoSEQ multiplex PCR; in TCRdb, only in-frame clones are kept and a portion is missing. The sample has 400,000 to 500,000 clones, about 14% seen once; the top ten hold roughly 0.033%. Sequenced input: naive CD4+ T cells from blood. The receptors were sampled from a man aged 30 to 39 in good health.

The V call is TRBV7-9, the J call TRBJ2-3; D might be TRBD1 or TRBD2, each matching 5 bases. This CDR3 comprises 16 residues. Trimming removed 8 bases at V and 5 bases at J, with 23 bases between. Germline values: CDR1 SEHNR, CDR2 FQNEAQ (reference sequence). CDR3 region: CASYKTAFGTGDTQYF. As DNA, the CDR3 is TGTGCCAGCTACAAAACCGCCTTCGGGACGGGAGATACGCAGTATTTT.

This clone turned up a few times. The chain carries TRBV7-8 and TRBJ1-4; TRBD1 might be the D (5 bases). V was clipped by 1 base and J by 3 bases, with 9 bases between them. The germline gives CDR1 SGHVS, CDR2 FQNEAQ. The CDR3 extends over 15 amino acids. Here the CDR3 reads CASSLEGWANEKLFF. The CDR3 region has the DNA TGTGCCAGCAGCTTAGAGGGGTGGGCTAATGAAAAACTGTTTTTT.

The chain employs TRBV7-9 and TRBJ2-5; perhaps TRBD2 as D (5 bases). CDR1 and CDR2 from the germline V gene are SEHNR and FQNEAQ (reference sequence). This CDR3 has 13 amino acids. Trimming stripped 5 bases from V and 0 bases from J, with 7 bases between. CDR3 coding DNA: TGTGCCAGCAGCCCGGGGTACCAAGAGACCCAGTACTTC. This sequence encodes CASSPGYQETQYF.

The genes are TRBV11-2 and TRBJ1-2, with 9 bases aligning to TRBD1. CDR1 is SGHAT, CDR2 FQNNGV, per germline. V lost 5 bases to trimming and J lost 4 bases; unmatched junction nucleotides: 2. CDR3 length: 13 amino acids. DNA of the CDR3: TGTGCCAGCAGCCCGGACAGGGGCTATGGCTACACCTTC. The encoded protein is CASSPDRGYGYTF. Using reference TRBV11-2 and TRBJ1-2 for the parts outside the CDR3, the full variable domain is EAGVAQSPRYKIIEKRQSVAFWCNPISGHATLYWYQQILGQGPKLLIQFQNNGVVDDSQLPKDRFSAERLKGVDSTLKIQPAKLEDSAVYLCASSPDRGYGYTFGSGTRLTVV.

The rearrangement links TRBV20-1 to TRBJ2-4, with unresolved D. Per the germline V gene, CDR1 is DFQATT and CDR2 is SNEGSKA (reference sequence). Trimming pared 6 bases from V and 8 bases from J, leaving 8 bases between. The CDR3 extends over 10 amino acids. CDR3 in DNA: TGCAGTGCCCTTCGGGACATTCAGTACTTC. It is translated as CSALRDIQYF.

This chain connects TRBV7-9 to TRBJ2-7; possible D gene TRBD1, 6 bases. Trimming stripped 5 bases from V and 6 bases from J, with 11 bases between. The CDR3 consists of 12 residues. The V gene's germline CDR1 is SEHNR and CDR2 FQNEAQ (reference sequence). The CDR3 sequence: CASSRTGIEQYV. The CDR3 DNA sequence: TGTGCCAGCAGCCGCACAGGGATCGAGCAGTACGTC.

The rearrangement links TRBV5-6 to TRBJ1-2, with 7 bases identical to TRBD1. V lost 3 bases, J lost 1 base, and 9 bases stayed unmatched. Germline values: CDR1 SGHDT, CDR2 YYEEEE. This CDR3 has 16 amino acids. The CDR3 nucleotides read TGTGCCAGCAGCTCCCTCGGCAGGGGGATTAACTATGGCTACACCTTC. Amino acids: CASSSLGRGINYGYTF.

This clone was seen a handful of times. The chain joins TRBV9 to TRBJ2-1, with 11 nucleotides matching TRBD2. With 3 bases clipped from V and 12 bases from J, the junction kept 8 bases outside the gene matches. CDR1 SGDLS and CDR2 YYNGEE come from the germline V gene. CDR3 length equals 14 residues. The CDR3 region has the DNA TGTGCCAGCAGCGGCACTAGCGGGGGTGGGGCGCAGTTCTTC. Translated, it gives CASSGTSGGGAQFF.

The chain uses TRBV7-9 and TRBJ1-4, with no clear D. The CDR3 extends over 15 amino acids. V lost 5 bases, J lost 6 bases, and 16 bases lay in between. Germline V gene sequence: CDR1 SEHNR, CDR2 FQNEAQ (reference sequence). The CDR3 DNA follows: TGTGCCAGCAGCCTAGATCGGAGCATTGATGAAAAACTGTTTTTT. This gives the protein CASSLDRSIDEKLFF.

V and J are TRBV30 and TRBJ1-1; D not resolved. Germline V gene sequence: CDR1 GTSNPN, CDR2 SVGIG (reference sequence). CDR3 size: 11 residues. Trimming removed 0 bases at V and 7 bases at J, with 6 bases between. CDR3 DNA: TGTGCCTGGAGTGTAAGAAATGAAGCTTTCTTT. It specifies CAWSVRNEAFF.

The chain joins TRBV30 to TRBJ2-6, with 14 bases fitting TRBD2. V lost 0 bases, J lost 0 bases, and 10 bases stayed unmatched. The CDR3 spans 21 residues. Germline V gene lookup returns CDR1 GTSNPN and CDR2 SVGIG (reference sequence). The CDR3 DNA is TGTGCCTGGAGTGTACTCGGACTAGCGGGAGGCTGGCTCTCTGGGGCCAACGTCCTGACTTTC. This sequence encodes CAWSVLGLAGGWLSGANVLTF.

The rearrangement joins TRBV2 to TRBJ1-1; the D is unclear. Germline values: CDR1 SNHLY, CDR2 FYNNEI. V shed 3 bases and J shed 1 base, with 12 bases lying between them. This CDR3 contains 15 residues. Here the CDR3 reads CASSDHTWANTEAFF. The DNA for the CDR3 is TGTGCCAGCAGTGATCATACGTGGGCGAACACTGAAGCTTTCTTT.

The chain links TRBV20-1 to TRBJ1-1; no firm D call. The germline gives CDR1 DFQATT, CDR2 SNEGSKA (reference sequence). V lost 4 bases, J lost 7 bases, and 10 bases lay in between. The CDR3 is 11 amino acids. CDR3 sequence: CSANRGGEAFF. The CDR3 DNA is TGCAGTGCTAATCGGGGTGGTGAAGCTTTCTTT.

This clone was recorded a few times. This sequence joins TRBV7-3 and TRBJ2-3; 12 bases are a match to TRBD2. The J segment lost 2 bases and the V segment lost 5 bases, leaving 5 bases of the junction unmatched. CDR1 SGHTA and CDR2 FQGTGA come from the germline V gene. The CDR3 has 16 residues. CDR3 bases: TGTGCCAGCAGCCGAAGGACTAGCGGGACCACAGATACGCAGTATTTT. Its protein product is CASSRRTSGTTDTQYF.

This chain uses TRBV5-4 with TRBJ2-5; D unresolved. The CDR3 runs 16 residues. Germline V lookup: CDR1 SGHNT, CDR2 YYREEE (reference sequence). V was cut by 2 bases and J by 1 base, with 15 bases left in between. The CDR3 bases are TGTGCCAGCAGCTTAAAGCCGCGGCCCACCCAAGAGACCCAGTACTTC. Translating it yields CASSLKPRPTQETQYF.

CDR3 DNA sequence: TGCAGCGTTAACAGGGAAGACGAGCAGTACGTC. Encoded protein: CSVNREDEQYV. The chain joins TRBV29-1 to TRBJ2-7; possible D gene TRBD1, 6 bases. Trimming removed 5 bases from V and 5 bases from J, with 10 bases in between. CDR1 and CDR2 from the germline V gene are SQVTM and ANQGSEA. CDR3 length: 11 amino acids.

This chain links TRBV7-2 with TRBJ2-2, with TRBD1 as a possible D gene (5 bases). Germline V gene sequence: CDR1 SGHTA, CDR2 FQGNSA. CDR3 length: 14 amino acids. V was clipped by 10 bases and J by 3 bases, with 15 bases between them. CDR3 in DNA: TGTGCCACCCAGCACAGGCGGTACACCGGGGAGCTGTTTTTT. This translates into CATQHRRYTGELFF.

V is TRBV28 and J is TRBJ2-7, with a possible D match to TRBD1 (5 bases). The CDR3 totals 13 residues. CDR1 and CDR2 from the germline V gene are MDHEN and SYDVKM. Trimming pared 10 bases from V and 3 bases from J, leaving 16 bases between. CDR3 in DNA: TGTGCCACTAGGGGCTGGCAGGGCTACGAGCAGTACGTC. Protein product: CATRGWQGYEQYV.

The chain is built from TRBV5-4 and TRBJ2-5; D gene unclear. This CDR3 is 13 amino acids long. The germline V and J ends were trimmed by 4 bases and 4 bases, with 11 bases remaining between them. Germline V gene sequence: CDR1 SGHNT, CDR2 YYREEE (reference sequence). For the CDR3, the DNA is TGTGCCAGCAGCGCACAGCCAGTAGAGACCCAGTACTTC. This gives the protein CASSAQPVETQYF.

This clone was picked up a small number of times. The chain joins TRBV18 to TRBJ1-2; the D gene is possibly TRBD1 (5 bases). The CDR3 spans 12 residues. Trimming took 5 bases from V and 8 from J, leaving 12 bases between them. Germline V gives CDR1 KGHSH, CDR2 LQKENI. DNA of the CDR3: TGTGCCAGCTCAAAAGGGGCAGAAGGCTACACCTTC. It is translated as CASSKGAEGYTF. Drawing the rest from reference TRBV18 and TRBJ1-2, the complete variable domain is NAGVMQNPRHLVRRRGQEARLRCSPMKGHSHVYWYRQLPEEGLKFMVYLQKENIIDESGMPKERFSAEFPKEGPSILRIQQVVRGDSAAYFCASSKGAEGYTFGSGTRLTVV.

This chain's CDR3 is CASSPRVGAGELFF. The CDR3 DNA follows: TGCGCCAGCAGCCCGCGGGTAGGCGCCGGGGAGCTGTTTTTT. J is TRBJ2-2 and V is TRBV4-3, with D tentatively TRBD2 (5 bases). The CDR3 contains 14 residues. Per germline, CDR1 LGHNA and CDR2 YSLEER. V was pared by 4 bases and J by 6 bases, with 12 bases between.

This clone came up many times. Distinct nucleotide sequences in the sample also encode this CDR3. CDR3 in DNA: TGTGCCAGCAGCTCCAGGGGGGGCACAGATACGCAGTATTTT. This codes for CASSSRGGTDTQYF. V is TRBV7-2 and J is TRBJ2-3; a weak D match, TRBD1 (7 bases). The CDR3 has 14 residues. The germline V gene has CDR1 SGHTA and CDR2 FQGNSA. The germline V and J ends were trimmed by 4 bases and 1 base, with 9 bases remaining between them.

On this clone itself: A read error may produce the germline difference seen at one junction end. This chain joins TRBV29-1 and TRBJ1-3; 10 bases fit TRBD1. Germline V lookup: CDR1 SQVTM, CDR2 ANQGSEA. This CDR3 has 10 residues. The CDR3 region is CSVEGTGDHF. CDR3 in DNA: TGCAGCGTTGAGGGGACAGGGGATCACTTT.

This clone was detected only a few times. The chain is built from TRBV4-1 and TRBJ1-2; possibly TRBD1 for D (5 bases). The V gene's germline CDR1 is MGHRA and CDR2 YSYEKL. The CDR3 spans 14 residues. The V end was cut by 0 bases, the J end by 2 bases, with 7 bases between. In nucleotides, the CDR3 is TGCGCCAGCAGCCAAGAGGGGGAAAACTATGGCTACACCTTC. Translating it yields CASSQEGENYGYTF.

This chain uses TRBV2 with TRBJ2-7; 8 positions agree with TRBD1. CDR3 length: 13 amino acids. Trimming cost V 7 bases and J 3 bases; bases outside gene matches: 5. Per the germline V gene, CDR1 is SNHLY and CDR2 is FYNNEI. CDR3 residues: CASTRDRNYEQYF. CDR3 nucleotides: TGTGCCAGCACCAGGGACAGGAACTACGAGCAGTACTTC.

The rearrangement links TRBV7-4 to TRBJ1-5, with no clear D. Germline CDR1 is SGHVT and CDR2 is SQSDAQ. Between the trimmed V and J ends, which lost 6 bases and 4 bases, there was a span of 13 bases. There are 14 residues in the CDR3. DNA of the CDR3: TGTGCCAGCAGTTTGAGGGCGGTGAATCAGCCCCAGCATTTT. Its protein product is CASSLRAVNQPQHF. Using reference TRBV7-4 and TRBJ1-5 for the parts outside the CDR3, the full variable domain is GAGVSQSPRYKVAKRGRDVALRCDSISGHVTLYWYRQTLGQGSEVLTYSQSDAQRDKSGRPSGRFSAERPERSVSTLKIQRTEQGDSAVYLCASSLRAVNQPQHFGDGTRLSIL.

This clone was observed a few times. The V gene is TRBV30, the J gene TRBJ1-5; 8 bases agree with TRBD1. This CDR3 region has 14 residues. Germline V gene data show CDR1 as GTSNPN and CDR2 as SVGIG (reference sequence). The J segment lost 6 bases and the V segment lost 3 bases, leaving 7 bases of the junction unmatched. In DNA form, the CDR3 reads TGTGCCTGGAGCCCGGACAGGGATCCTCAGCCCCAGCATTTT. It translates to CAWSPDRDPQPQHF.

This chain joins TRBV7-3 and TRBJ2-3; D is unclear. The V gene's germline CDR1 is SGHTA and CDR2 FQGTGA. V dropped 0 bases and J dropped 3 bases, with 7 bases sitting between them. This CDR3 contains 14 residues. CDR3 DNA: TGTGCCAGCAGCTTAACAGTGGCTACAGATACGCAGTATTTT. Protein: CASSLTVATDTQYF.

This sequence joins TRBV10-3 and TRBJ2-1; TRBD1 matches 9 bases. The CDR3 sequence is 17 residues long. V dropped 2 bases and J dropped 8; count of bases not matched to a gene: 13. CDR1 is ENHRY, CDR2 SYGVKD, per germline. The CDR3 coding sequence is TGTGCCATCAGTGAGACTCCCGACAGGGGGAGGGTCGATGAGCAGTTCTTC. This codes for CAISETPDRGRVDEQFF.